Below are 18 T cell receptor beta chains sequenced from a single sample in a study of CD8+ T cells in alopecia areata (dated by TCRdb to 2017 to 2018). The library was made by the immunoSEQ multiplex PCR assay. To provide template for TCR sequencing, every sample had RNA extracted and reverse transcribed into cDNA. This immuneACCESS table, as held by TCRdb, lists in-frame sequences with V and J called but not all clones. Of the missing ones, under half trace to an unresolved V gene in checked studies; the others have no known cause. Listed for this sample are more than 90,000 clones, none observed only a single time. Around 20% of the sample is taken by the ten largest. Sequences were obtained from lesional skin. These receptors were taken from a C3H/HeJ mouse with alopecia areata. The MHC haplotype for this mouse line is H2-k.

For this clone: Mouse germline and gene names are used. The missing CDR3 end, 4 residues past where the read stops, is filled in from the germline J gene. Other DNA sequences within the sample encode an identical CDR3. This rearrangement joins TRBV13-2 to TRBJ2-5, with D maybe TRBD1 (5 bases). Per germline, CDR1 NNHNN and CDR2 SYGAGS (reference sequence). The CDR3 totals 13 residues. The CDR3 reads CASGEGWRDTQYF. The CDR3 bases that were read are TGTGCCAGCGGCGAGGGGTGGCGAGAC.

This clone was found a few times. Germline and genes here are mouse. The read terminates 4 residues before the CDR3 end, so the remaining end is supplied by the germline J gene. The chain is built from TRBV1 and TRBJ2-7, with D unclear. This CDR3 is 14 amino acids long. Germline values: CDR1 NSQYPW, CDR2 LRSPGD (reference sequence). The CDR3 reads CTCSAGLDKYEQYF. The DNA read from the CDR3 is TGCACCTGCAGTGCAGGCCTCGACAAGTAT.

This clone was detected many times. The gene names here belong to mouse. The CDR3 DNA, read in part, is TGTGCCAGCAGTGATGAACACCTTTCCAACGAA. It translates to CASSDEHLSNE. The whole CDR3 sequence reads CASSDEHLSNERLFF. The genes are TRBV13-3 and TRBJ1-4, with D hard to call. The read ends 4 residues before the CDR3 terminus; that terminus is restored from the germline J gene. CDR1 is NNHDY, CDR2 SYVADS, per germline. The CDR3 spans 15 residues. V gave up 0 bases and J gave up 0 bases, with 6 bases separating them.

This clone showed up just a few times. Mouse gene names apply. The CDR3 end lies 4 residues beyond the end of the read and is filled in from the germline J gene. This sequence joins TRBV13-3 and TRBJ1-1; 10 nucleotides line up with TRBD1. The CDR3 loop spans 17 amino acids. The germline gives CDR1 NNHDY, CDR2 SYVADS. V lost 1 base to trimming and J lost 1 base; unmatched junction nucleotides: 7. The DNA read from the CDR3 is TGTGCCAGCAGTGATCCCGGGACAGGGGCGGGAAACACA. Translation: CASSDPGTGAGNT. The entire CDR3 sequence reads CASSDPGTGAGNTEVFF.

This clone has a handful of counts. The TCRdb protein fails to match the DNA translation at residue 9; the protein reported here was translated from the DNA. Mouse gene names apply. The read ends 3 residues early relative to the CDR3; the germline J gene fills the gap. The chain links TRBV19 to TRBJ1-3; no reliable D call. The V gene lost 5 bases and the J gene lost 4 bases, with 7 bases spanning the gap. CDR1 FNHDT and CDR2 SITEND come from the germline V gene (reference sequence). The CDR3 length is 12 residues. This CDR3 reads CASSPWGNTLYF. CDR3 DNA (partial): TGTGCCAGCAGCCCATGGGGAAATACG.

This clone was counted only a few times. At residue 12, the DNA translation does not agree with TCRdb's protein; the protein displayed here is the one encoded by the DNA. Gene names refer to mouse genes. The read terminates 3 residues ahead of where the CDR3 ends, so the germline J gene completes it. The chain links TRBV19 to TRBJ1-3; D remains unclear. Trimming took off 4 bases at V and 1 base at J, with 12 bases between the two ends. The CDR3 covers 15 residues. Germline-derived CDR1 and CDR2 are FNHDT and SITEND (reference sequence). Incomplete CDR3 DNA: TGTGCCAGCAGTTTGTTTAAAAAATCTGGAAATACG. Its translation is CASSLFKKSGNT. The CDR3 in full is CASSLFKKSGNTLYF.

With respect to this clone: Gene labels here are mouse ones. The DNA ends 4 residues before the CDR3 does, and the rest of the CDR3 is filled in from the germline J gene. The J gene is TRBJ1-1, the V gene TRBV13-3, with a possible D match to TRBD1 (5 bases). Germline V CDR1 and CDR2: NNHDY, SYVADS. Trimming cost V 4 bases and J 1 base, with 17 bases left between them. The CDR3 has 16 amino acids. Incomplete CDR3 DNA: TGTGCCAGCAGTCCTCATCAGGGAAGGGGAAACACA. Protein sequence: CASSPHQGRGNT. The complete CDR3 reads CASSPHQGRGNTEVFF.

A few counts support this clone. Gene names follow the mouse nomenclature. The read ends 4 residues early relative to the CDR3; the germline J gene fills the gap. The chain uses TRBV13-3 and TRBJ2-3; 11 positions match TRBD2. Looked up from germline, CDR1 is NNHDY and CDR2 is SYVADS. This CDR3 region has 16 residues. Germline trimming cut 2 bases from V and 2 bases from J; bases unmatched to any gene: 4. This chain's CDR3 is CASSEPGLGDAETLYF. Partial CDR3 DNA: TGTGCCAGCAGTGAACCGGGACTGGGGGATGCAGAA.

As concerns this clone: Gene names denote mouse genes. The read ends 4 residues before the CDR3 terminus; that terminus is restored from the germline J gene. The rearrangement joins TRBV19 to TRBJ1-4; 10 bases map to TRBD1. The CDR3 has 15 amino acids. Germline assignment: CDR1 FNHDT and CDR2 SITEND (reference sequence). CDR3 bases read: TGTGCCAGCAGCCCGCCGGGACAGGGGTCCGAA. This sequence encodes CASSPPGQGSE. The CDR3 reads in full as CASSPPGQGSERLFF.

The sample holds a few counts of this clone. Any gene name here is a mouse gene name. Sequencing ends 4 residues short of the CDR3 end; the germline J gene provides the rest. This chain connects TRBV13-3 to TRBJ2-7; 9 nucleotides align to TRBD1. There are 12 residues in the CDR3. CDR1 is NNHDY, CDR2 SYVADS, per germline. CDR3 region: CASGTGRDEQYF. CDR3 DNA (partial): TGTGCCAGCGGGACAGGGAGAGAT.

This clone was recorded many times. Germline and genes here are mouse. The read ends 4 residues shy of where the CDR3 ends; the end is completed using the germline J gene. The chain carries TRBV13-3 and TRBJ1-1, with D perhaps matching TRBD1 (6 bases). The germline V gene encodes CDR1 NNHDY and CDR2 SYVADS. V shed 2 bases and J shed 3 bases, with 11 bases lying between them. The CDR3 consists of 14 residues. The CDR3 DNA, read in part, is TGTGCCAGCAGTGACACAGGGTCGGACACA. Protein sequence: CASSDTGSDT. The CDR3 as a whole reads CASSDTGSDTEVFF.

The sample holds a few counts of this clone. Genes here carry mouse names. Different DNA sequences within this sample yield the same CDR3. CDR3 bases read: TGTGCCAGCAGTGGCCCAGACAGGGGGCGCGACACCGGG. It specifies CASSGPDRGRDTG. The CDR3 in its entirety is CASSGPDRGRDTGQLYF. The rearrangement joins TRBV13-1 to TRBJ2-2; 10 nucleotides line up with TRBD1. With the read ending 4 residues before the CDR3 end, the germline J gene is used to fill in that end. The CDR3 totals 17 residues. After removal of 3 bases from V and 3 bases from J, the junction contained 8 bases not matched to a gene. Per germline, CDR1 NSHNY and CDR2 SYGAGN.

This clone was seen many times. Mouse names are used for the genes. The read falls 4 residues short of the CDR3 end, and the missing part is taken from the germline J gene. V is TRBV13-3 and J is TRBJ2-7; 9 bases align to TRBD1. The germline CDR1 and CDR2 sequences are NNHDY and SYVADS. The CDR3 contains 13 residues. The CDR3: CASRGTGRYEQYF. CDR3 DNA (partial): TGTGCCAGCAGAGGGACAGGGAGATAT.

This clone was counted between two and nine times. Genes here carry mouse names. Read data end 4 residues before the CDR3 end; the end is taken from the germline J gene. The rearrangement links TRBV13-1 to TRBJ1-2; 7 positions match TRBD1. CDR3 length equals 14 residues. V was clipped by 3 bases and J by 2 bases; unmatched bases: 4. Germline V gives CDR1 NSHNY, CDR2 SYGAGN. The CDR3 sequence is CASSGPGQNSDYTF. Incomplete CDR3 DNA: TGTGCCAGCAGTGGTCCGGGACAGAACTCC.

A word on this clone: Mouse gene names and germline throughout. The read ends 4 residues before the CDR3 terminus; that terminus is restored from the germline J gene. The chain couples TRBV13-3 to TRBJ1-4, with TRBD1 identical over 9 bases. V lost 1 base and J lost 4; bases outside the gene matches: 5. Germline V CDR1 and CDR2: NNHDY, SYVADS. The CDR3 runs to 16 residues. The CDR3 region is CASSDPGQGYNERLFF. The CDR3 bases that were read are TGTGCCAGCAGTGATCCGGGACAGGGATACAACGAA.

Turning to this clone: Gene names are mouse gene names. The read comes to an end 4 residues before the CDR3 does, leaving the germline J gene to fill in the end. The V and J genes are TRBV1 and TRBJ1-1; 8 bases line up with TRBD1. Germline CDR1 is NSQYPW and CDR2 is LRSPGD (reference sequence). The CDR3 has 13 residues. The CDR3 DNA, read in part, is TGCACCTGCAGTGGGGGGACAGGCGGA. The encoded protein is CTCSGGTGG. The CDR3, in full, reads CTCSGGTGGEVFF.

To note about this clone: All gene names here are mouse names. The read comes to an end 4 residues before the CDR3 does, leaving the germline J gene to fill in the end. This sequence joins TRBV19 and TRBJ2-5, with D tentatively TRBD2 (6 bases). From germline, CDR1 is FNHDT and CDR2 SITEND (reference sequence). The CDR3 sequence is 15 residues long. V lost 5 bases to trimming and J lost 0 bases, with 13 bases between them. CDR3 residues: CASRPTGFNQDTQYF. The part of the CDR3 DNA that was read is TGTGCCAGCAGGCCTACTGGGTTTAACCAAGAC.

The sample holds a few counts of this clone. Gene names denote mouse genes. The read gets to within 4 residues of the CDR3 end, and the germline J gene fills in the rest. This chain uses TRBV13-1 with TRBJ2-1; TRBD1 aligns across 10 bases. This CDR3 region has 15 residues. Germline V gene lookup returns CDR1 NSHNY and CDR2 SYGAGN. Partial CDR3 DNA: TGTGCCAGCAGTGATGGGGGGACAGGGGTGGCT. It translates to CASSDGGTGVA. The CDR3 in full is CASSDGGTGVAEQFF.